This record covers a single T cell receptor beta chain. Its antigen is currently unknown. This sample was taken from a study of beta chain features in type 1 diabetes. General study points: Whether TCRB rearrangement is influenced by HLA type went unresolved here. Within each of all four CD4+ subsets, Type 1 diabetes patients had TCRB CDR3s that were moderately but significantly shorter. In type 1 diabetes patients, VDJ junctions had fewer insertions; deletions at these junctions were more frequent.

Of the isolated RNA, all was reverse transcribed, and so the sequenced material was expressed TCRB transcripts. For naive, central memory and regulatory T cell samples, reads averaged around 3.6 million. Here immunoSEQ multiplex PCR was the method, and the copy in TCRdb shows in-frame clones only, minus some. Of around 690,000 clones listed, roughly 12% are singletons. The V gene's germline CDR1 is SGHTA and CDR2 FQGNSA. The CDR3 has 12 amino acids. V was cut by 2 bases and J by 7 bases, with 8 bases left in between. This clonotype originated in a man aged 30 to 39 with type 1 diabetes. Input material: naive CD4+ T cells from blood. The chain employs TRBV7-2 and TRBJ1-1, with unresolved D. CDR3 sequence: CASSLSAYEAFF. Here the CDR3 DNA reads TGTGCCAGCAGCTTATCGGCTTATGAAGCTTTCTTT.